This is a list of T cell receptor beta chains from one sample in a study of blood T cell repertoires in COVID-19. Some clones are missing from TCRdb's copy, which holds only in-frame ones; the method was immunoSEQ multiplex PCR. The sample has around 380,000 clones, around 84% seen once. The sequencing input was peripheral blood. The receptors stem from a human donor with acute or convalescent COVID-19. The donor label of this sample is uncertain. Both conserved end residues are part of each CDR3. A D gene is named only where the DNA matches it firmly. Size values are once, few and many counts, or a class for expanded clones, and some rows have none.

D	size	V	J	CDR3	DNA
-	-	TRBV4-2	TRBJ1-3	CASSQFSGAGNTIYF	TGTGCCAGCAGCCAATTCTCAGGCGCTGGAAACACCATATATTTT
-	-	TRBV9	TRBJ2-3	CASSVPEADTQYF	TGTGCCAGCAGCGTCCCCGAGGCAGATACGCAGTATTTT
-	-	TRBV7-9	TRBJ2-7	CASSLSGASYEQYF	TGTGCCAGCAGCTTAAGCGGAGCCTCCTACGAGCAGTACTTC
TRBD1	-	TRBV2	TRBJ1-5	CASSRTGFAPQHF	TGTGCCAGCAGTCGGACAGGGTTTGCGCCCCAGCATTTT
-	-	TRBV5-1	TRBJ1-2	CASSFEGSYGYTF	TGCGCCAGCAGCTTCGAGGGATCCTATGGCTACACCTTC
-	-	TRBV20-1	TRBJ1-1	CSASRGRTEAFF	TGCAGTGCTAGTCGAGGGCGGACTGAAGCTTTCTTT
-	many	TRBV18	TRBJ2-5	CASSPTRQETQYF	TGTGCCAGCTCACCCACCAGACAAGAGACCCAGTACTTC
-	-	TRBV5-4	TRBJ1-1	CATTGQPNTEAFF	TGTGCCACCACTGGGCAGCCAAACACTGAAGCTTTCTTT
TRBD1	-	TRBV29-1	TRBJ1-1	CSVDRGLNTEAFF	TGCAGCGTGGACAGGGGTCTGAACACTGAAGCTTTCTTT
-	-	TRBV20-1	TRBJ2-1	CSVDSYNEQFF	TGCAGTGTCGACAGTTACAATGAGCAGTTCTTC
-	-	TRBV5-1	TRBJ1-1	CASNRGTEAFF	TGCGCCAGCAATAGGGGCACTGAAGCTTTCTTT
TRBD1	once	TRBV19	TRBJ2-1	CAVGNRGSYNEQFF	TGTGCCGTAGGGAACAGGGGTTCCTACAATGAGCAGTTCTTC
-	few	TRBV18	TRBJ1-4	CASSPQLGDEKLFF	TGTGCCAGCTCGCCACAGCTAGGGGATGAAAAACTGTTTTTT
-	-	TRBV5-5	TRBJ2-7	CASSWLANYEQYF	TGTGCCAGCAGCTGGCTAGCGAACTACGAGCAGTACTTC
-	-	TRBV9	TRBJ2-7	CASSEGRDYEQYF	TGTGCCAGCAGCGAGGGCAGGGACTACGAGCAGTACTTC
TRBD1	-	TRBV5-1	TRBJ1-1	CASSLAHGTGNTEAFF	TGCGCCAGCAGCTTGGCTCATGGGACAGGGAACACTGAAGCTTTCTTT